Below are 22 T cell receptor beta chains sequenced from a single sample in a study of cytomegalovirus exposure and HLA in healthy donors. Use of 60 Vbeta and 13 Jbeta primers characterized the PCR. The assay was immunoSEQ multiplex PCR, and TCRdb's table has in-frame clones only and misses some. The sample has 110,000 or so clones, just under 70% seen once. The specimen was PBMCs. These receptors all come from a woman aged 70-85 years in good health and CMV-seropositive.

The gene calls are TRBV6-6 and TRBJ2-2; TRBD1 matches at 8 bases. This CDR3 region has 15 residues. In germline, CDR1 is MNHNY, CDR2 SVGAGI (reference sequence). V was pared by 5 bases and J by 2 bases, with 4 bases of the junction left unmatched. The CDR3 loop reads CASSPGQVNTGELFF. In DNA, the CDR3 is TGTGCCAGCAGTCCGGGACAGGTCAACACCGGGGAGCTGTTTTTT.

The genes are TRBV29-1 and TRBJ1-6; D uncertain. The V end was cut by 6 bases, the J end by 0 bases, with 12 bases between. This CDR3 is built from 15 residues. The germline V gene has CDR1 SQVTM and CDR2 ANQGSEA. CDR3 nucleotides: TGCAGCGTCGCCGAGCTGAGCTCCTATAATTCACCCCTCCACTTT. As protein: CSVAELSSYNSPLHF.

This chain uses TRBV7-2 with TRBJ1-1; 8 positions agree with TRBD1. Germline lookup yields CDR1 SGHTA and CDR2 FQGNSA. V trimming: 3 bases; J trimming: 1 base; junction bases outside the gene matches: 10. The CDR3 extends over 17 amino acids. CDR3 DNA: TGTGCCAGCAGCTTCCTACGGGCCGGACAGGGGAACACTGAAGCTTTCTTT. Translated, it gives CASSFLRAGQGNTEAFF.

The chain has TRBV6-6 and TRBJ1-4; D is perhaps TRBD1 (6 bases). V dropped 0 bases and J dropped 4 bases, with 9 bases sitting between them. Germline CDR1 and CDR2: MNHNY and SVGAGI (reference sequence). The CDR3 consists of 15 residues. CDR3 loop: CASSYSGALNEKLFF. Written as DNA, the CDR3 is TGTGCCAGCAGTTACTCGGGGGCACTTAATGAAAAACTGTTTTTT.

The CDR3 coding sequence is TGTGCCAGCAGCGCCGGGACAGGGGGTCGAGAAAAACTGTTTTTT. Its protein is CASSAGTGGREKLFF. The chain links TRBV7-2 to TRBJ1-4; 11 bases fit TRBD1. The germline V gene has CDR1 SGHTA and CDR2 FQGNSA. The trim removed 5 bases at V and 8 bases at J, leaving 7 bases unmatched. This CDR3 comprises 15 residues.

The sample holds a few counts of this clone. The chain joins TRBV7-9 to TRBJ1-6; possible D gene TRBD1, 6 bases. The CDR3 consists of 14 residues. CDR1 SEHNR and CDR2 FQNEAQ come from the germline V gene (reference sequence). The germline V and J ends were trimmed by 4 bases and 5 bases, with 9 bases remaining between them. CDR3: CASSSAGDNSPLHF. The CDR3 coding sequence is TGTGCCAGCAGCTCCGCAGGGGATAATTCACCCCTCCACTTT.

This clone was counted once. J is TRBJ1-2 and V is TRBV7-2; D remains unclear. The CDR3 sequence is 13 residues long. The V end was cut by 0 bases, the J end by 3 bases, with 5 bases between. CDR1 is SGHTA and CDR2 is FQGNSA in the germline V gene. The CDR3 nucleotides read TGTGCCAGCAGCTTAGCGCGTCACTATGGCTACACCTTC. Translating gives CASSLARHYGYTF.

In its sample, this clone was seen a few times. V usage is TRBV2 and J usage is TRBJ1-1; 8 positions match TRBD1. The germline gives CDR1 SNHLY, CDR2 FYNNEI. This CDR3 is built from 13 residues. Losses at the gene ends were 4 bases for V and 5 bases for J; bases not matched to a gene: 3. The CDR3 coding sequence is TGTGCCAGCAGTGGACAGGGGAGAACTGAAGCTTTCTTT. This codes for CASSGQGRTEAFF.

The chain combines TRBV23-1 with TRBJ1-2, with D hard to call. TRBV23-1 is an ORF for which the function is uncertain. The germline V and J ends were trimmed by 2 bases and 2 bases, with 12 bases remaining between them. The CDR3 extends over 15 amino acids. This CDR3 is CASSQDAQHNYGYTF. In DNA, the CDR3 is TGCGCCAGCAGTCAAGACGCACAGCACAACTATGGCTACACCTTC.

The chain joins TRBV29-1 to TRBJ1-1; the D gene is possibly TRBD1 (6 bases). V was cut by 6 bases and J by 3 bases, with 17 bases left in between. There are 14 residues in the CDR3. The germline V gene encodes CDR1 SQVTM and CDR2 ANQGSEA. The CDR3 loop reads CSVGQQGKYTEAFF. The CDR3 DNA reads TGCAGCGTAGGCCAACAGGGAAAGTACACTGAAGCTTTCTTT. Looking up the rest from reference TRBV29-1 and TRBJ1-1 gives the full variable domain: SAVISQKPSRDICQRGTSLTIQCQVDSQVTMMFWYRQQPGQSLTLIATANQGSEATYESGFVIDKFPISRPNLTFSTLTVSNMSPEDSSIYLCSVGQQGKYTEAFFGQGTRLTVV.

The V and J genes are TRBV10-3 and TRBJ2-1; TRBD1 is a possible D gene (6 bases). With 7 bases removed from V and 8 bases from J, the gap between germline ends came to 12 bases. Germline CDR1 is ENHRY and CDR2 is SYGVKD. CDR3 length equals 12 residues. The CDR3 loop is CAITEQGYEQFF. CDR3 DNA sequence: TGTGCCATCACCGAACAGGGCTATGAGCAGTTCTTC.

The rearrangement uses TRBV7-2 and TRBJ1-6; D is unclear. The CDR3 consists of 13 residues. Trimming left V 4 bases short and J 8 bases short, with 9 bases between. CDR1 and CDR2 from the germline V gene are SGHTA and FQGNSA. CDR3 coding DNA: TGTGCCAGCAGCTCCGTCTTTGATTCACCCCTCCACTTT. It codes for CASSSVFDSPLHF.

Only a few counts were recorded for this clone. This chain connects TRBV2 to TRBJ2-2; D is possibly TRBD2 (5 bases). Trimming removed 8 bases at V and 1 base at J, with 11 bases between. From germline, CDR1 is SNHLY and CDR2 FYNNEI. The CDR3 runs 14 residues. The CDR3 DNA follows: TGTGCCAGCGGGTCCGGACTGAACACCGGGGAGCTGTTTTTT. Translated: CASGSGLNTGELFF.

The chain employs TRBV18 and TRBJ2-2; 8 bases line up with TRBD2. The V segment lost 0 bases and the J segment 4 bases; nucleotides outside the gene matches: 7. The CDR3 is 17 residues long. Germline V gene data show CDR1 as KGHSH and CDR2 as LQKENI. The CDR3 bases are TGTGCCAGCTCACCACCAGCCAGCGGGGGTTTCACCGGGGAGCTGTTTTTT. It yields the protein CASSPPASGGFTGELFF.

The genes are TRBV5-1 and TRBJ2-5, with 9 bases matching TRBD2. The CDR3 is 17 amino acids. V dropped 0 bases and J dropped 5; count of bases not matched to a gene: 11. The germline gives CDR1 SGHRS, CDR2 YFSETQ. Written as DNA, the CDR3 is TGCGCCAGCAGCTTGGATTTCGTGCGGGGGGGCTTGGAGACCCAGTACTTC. Amino acid sequence: CASSLDFVRGGLETQYF.

The chain couples TRBV5-1 to TRBJ2-5; 12 nucleotides align to TRBD2. In germline, CDR1 is SGHRS, CDR2 YFSETQ. V lost 4 bases, J lost 2 bases, and 0 bases stayed unmatched. The CDR3 has 14 residues. CDR3 DNA sequence: TGCGCCAGCAGCACTAGCGGGGGGCAAGAGACCCAGTACTTC. It encodes CASSTSGGQETQYF.

The chain couples TRBV27 to TRBJ1-1; 8 nucleotides agree with TRBD1. The J segment lost 12 bases and the V segment lost 1 base, leaving 7 bases of the junction unmatched. This CDR3 spans 13 amino acids. Germline V CDR1 and CDR2: MNHEY, SMNVEV (reference sequence). The CDR3 region is CASSLYVTGESFF. The CDR3 nucleotides read TGTGCCAGCAGTTTATATGTGACAGGGGAATCTTTCTTT.

V is TRBV6-4 and J is TRBJ2-1; 7 nucleotides agree with TRBD1. The germline gives CDR1 MRHNA, CDR2 SNTAGT. The CDR3 consists of 16 residues. Losses at the gene ends were 2 bases for V and 7 bases for J; bases not matched to a gene: 11. The CDR3 protein is CASSDQPTGTGNEQFF. Written as DNA, the CDR3 is TGTGCCAGCAGTGACCAACCGACAGGGACCGGTAATGAGCAGTTCTTC.

In this sample, this clone turned up a few times. The rearrangement links TRBV19 to TRBJ2-6, with 9 bases aligning to TRBD1. V trimming: 5 bases; J trimming: 0 bases; junction bases outside the gene matches: 5. The CDR3 is 17 residues long. From germline, CDR1 is LNHDA and CDR2 SQIVND (reference sequence). The CDR3: CASSAGQGTSGANVLTF. DNA of the CDR3: TGTGCCAGTAGTGCCGGACAGGGGACCTCTGGGGCCAACGTCCTGACTTTC.

CDR3 DNA: TGTGCTAGTGGTTTGGTACTTTTGCCGGGGGGAAGAAACACCATATATTTT. It codes for CASGLVLLPGGRNTIYF. The gene calls are TRBV12-5 and TRBJ1-3, with D maybe TRBD1 (5 bases). Germline-derived CDR1 and CDR2 are LGHNT and FRNRAP. V lost 0 bases and J 5 bases, leaving 17 bases between the germline ends. The CDR3 loop spans 17 amino acids.

This sequence joins TRBV25-1 and TRBJ2-3; the match to TRBD2 covers 10 bases. CDR1 MGHDK and CDR2 SYGVNS come from the germline V gene. V shed 5 bases and J 9 bases; nucleotides not matched to a gene: 8. This CDR3 has 14 residues. CDR3 region: CASSNSGGLLTQYF. The CDR3 bases are TGTGCCAGCAGTAATAGCGGGGGGCTTCTCACGCAGTATTTT.

This chain connects TRBV7-2 to TRBJ2-5, with a possible D match to TRBD1 (5 bases). V was shortened by 3 bases and J by 4 bases, with 9 bases between the two germline ends. Looked up from germline, CDR1 is SGHTA and CDR2 is FQGNSA. The CDR3 spans 13 residues. Here the CDR3 reads CASSFWGRETQYF. The CDR3 DNA is TGTGCCAGCAGCTTCTGGGGCAGAGAGACCCAGTACTTC.